The following is a T cell receptor (beta chain) sequence with its context. Its antigen is currently unknown. The germline CDR1 and CDR2 sequences are DFQATT and SNEGSKA (reference sequence). Trimming took 0 bases from V and 3 from J; bases not matched to a gene: 7. The CDR3 length is 16 residues. This entry belongs to a study of CD8 T cells in ankylosing spondylitis. The TCR beta libraries were generated through quantitative 5'-RACE incorporating molecular barcodes. TCRdb called the 5' RACE reads again in MiXCR, with one record for every CDR3 protein. This sample has about 140,000 distinct CDR3 sequences, with roughly 31% found just once. Study-wide results and caveats: What appeared characteristic of ankylosing spondylitis blood was a TCR beta motif of 7 or 8 highly homologous variants.

V gene TRBV20-1 combines with J gene TRBJ2-3; 9 positions agree with TRBD1. The sequenced sample consisted of synovial fluid, either unsorted or a sorted T cell fraction (not recorded which). This TCR derives from a male donor with ankylosing spondylitis. The CDR3 sequence: CSARDMDRGGTDTQYF. CDR3 in DNA: TGCAGTGCTAGAGACATGGACAGGGGAGGGACAGATACGCAGTATTTT.